This TCR beta chain was documented in a study of vaccination and CD4 T cells after COVID-19. This clonotype appeared a few times. Its antigen is undetermined. Regarding treatment: roughly 11-day PBMC culture with coronavirus spike peptide pools or control peptides (ViraFEST assay). Cells received half-medium changes with fresh IL-2 medium on days 3 and 7. Cultured CD4+ T cell DNA underwent sequencing with the Oncomine TCR Beta short-read assay. TCRdb re-called the PCR reads through MiXCR, storing one row per CDR3 protein. The data hold roughly 17,000 distinct CDR3 sequences, with more than 20% observed a single time. Germline V CDR1 and CDR2: LNHDA, SQIVND (reference sequence). This CDR3 has 14 residues. Deletions cut 5 bases from V and 1 base from J, with 11 bases between.

The source of this sequence is a human donor with COVID-19. Sequenced input: cultured CD4+ T cells from blood. The rearrangement links TRBV19 to TRBJ1-1, with D maybe TRBD1 (5 bases). CDR3 sequence reads: CASSQTGRNTEAFF. The CDR3 nucleotides are TGTGCCAGTAGTCAAACAGGAAGGAACACTGAAGCTTTCTTT.